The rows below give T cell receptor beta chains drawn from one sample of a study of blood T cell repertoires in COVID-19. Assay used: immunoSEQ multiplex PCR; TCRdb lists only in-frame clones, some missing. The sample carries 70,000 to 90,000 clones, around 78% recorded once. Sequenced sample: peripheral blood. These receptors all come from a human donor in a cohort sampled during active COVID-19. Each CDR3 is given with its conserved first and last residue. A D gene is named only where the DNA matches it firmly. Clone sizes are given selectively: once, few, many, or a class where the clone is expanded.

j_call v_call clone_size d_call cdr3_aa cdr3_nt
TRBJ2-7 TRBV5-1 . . CASSLGGYEQYF TGCGCCAGCAGCTTGGGAGGCTACGAGCAGTACTTC
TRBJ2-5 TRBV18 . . CASSPGLAPYF TGTGCCAGCTCACCCGGACTCGCACCTTACTTC
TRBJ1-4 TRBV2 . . CASRLPRVGEKLFF TGTGCCAGCAGACTGCCGCGGGTAGGAGAAAAACTGTTTTTT
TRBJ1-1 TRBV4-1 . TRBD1 CASSQDMTGVGTEAFF TGCGCCAGCAGCCAAGACATGACAGGGGTTGGCACTGAAGCTTTCTTT
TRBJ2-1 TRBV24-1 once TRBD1 CATSDPDRVNEQFF TGTGCCACCAGTGACCCCGACAGGGTCAATGAGCAGTTCTTC
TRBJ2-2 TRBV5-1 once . CASSSGRPDTGELFF TGCGCCAGCAGCTCGGGGAGACCGGACACCGGGGAGCTGTTTTTT
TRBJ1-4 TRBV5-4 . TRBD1 CASSLAGTERGKLFF TGTGCCAGCAGCTTGGCGGGGACAGAGAGGGGAAAACTGTTTTTT
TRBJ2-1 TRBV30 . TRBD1 CASGQADNEQFF TGTGCCTCCGGACAGGCGGACAATGAGCAGTTCTTC
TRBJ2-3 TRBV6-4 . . CASSDSGLLTDTQYF TGTGCCAGCAGTGACTCTGGGCTCCTCACAGATACGCAGTATTTT
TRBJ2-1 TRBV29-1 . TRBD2 CSVGLAGDNEQFF TGCAGCGTTGGACTAGCGGGGGACAATGAGCAGTTCTTC
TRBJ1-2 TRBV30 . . CAWSVERSFYGYTF TGTGCCTGGAGTGTAGAGCGCAGCTTCTATGGCTACACCTTC
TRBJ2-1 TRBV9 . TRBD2 CASSVTSGGAPTAYNEQFF TGTGCCAGCAGCGTCACTAGCGGGGGCGCTCCTACAGCCTACAATGAGCAGTTCTTC
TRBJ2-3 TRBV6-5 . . CASSYGLRGADTQYF TGTGCCAGCAGTTACGGGCTCCGTGGCGCAGATACGCAGTATTTT
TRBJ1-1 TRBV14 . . CASSQGQGLPRPPAFF TGTGCCAGCAGCCAAGGGCAGGGGCTGCCTAGGCCCCCAGCTTTCTTT
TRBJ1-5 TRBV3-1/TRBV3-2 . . CASSQESGGQPQHF TGTGCCAGCAGCCAAGAGTCCGGGGGGCAGCCCCAGCATTTT
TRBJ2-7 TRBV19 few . CASSMPGSYEQYF TGTGCCAGTAGTATGCCGGGTTCCTACGAGCAGTACTTC
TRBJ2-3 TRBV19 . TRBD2 CASSTSTSGHRTDTQYF TGTGCCAGTAGTACCTCGACTAGCGGGCACCGCACAGATACGCAGTATTTT
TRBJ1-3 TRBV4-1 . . CASSQAYRTLSGNTIYF TGCGCCAGCAGCCAAGCCTACCGAACTCTCTCTGGAAACACCATATATTTT
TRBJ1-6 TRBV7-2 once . CASSHYSGSSYNSPLHF TGTGCCAGCAGCCATTACTCGGGAAGCTCCTATAATTCACCCCTCCACTTT
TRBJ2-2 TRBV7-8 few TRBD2 CASSPPGLVTGELFF TGTGCCAGCAGCCCCCCGGGACTAGTTACCGGGGAGCTGTTTTTT
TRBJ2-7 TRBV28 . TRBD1 CASTFAQGQGGYEQYF TGTGCCAGCACCTTCGCCCAAGGACAGGGAGGATACGAGCAGTACTTC
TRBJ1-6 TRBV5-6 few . CASSFRNPNSPLHF TGTGCCAGCAGCTTCAGGAACCCTAATTCACCCCTCCACTTT
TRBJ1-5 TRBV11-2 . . CASSQTTGLNQPQHF TGTGCCAGCAGCCAAACGACAGGCCTTAATCAGCCCCAGCATTTT
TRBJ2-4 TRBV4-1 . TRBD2 CASSLLAGAQNIQYF TGCGCCAGCAGCCTCCTCGCGGGAGCTCAAAACATTCAGTACTTC
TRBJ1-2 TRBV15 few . CATSGTSRGLNYGYTF TGTGCCACCAGCGGAACCTCGCGGGGTCTAAACTATGGCTACACCTTC
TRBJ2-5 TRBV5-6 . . CASSLGPPRGQETQYF TGTGCCAGCAGCTTGGGCCCCCCCAGGGGTCAAGAGACCCAGTACTTC
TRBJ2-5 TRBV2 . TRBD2 CASSGGTSAETQYF TGTGCCAGCAGTGGCGGGACTAGTGCAGAGACCCAGTACTTC
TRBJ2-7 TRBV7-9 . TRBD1 CASTDPRDRYEQYF TGTGCCAGCACCGATCCCAGGGACAGGTACGAGCAGTACTTC
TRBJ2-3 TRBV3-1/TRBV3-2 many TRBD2 CASRLAGVSDTQYF TGTGCCAGCAGACTAGCGGGAGTATCAGATACGCAGTATTTT
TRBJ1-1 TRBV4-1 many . CASSLLLGDTEAFF TGCGCCAGCAGCCTCCTCCTGGGAGACACTGAAGCTTTCTTT
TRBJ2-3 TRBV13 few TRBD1 CASGSGQASTDTQYF TGTGCCAGCGGCTCGGGACAGGCTAGCACAGATACGCAGTATTTT
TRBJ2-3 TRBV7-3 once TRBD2 CASSLKGTSGGIDTQYF TGTGCCAGCAGCTTAAAGGGGACTAGCGGGGGTATAGATACGCAGTATTTT
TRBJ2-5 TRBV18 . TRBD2 CASSPPSLAGWETQYF TGTGCCAGCTCACCACCGTCACTAGCGGGTTGGGAGACCCAGTACTTC
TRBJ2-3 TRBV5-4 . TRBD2 CASRRTGGLRTDTQYF TGTGCCAGCAGGCGAACGGGGGGGCTACGGACAGATACGCAGTATTTT
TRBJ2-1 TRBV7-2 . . CASSQAHWDEQFF TGTGCCAGCAGCCAGGCCCATTGGGATGAGCAGTTCTTC
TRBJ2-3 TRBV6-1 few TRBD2 CASSEALAGGPDTQYF TGTGCCAGCAGTGAAGCTTTAGCGGGAGGGCCAGATACGCAGTATTTT
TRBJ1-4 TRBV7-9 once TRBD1 CASSFTGGEKLFF TGTGCCAGCAGCTTTACAGGGGGGGAAAAACTGTTTTTT
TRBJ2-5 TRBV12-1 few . CASSFDPPDRPLGETQYF TGTGCCAGCAGCTTTGACCCCCCGGACAGGCCCTTGGGGGAGACCCAGTACTTC
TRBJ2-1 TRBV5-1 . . CASSLYSGNEQFF TGCGCCAGCAGCCTCTATAGCGGAAATGAGCAGTTCTTC
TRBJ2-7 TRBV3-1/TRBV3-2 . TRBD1 CASSHFPTGGGEQYF TGTGCCAGCAGCCATTTTCCGACAGGGGGAGGCGAGCAGTACTTC
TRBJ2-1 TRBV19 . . CASSIKGSLAPSYNEQFF TGTGCCAGTAGTATTAAGGGATCCCTAGCCCCCTCCTACAATGAGCAGTTCTTC
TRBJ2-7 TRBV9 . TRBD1 CASSVEGDRTYEQYF TGTGCCAGCAGCGTAGAAGGGGACAGAACCTACGAGCAGTACTTC
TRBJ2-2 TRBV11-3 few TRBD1 CASSFELGTGQVGELFF TGTGCCAGCAGCTTCGAGCTCGGGACAGGGCAGGTCGGGGAGCTGTTTTTT